This T cell receptor beta chain was profiled in a study of human T cells and chemical hapten exposure. Overall study context: DPC at 2% was the sensitizing agent, placed on 2 cm by 2 cm of upper inner arm skin. Diphenylcyclopropenone was administered weekly to the scalp of patients throughout the roughly 25-week study. DPC 0.01% went on the upper back by patch test, with reading at 6 days.

Stated time point: pre-sensitization, week 0. The treatment here: therapeutic diphenylcyclopropenone sensitization with weekly scalp DPC. One entry per CDR3 protein, called by TCRdb with MiXCR from the RACE reads. Among approximately 60,000 distinct CDR3 sequences listed, about 11% were seen once. This clonotype has at least ten counts. This CDR3 spans 18 amino acids. V dropped 1 base and J dropped 0; count of bases not matched to a gene: 6. Germline V gene data show CDR1 as LGHNA and CDR2 as YNFKEQ. The chain employs TRBV4-2 and TRBJ2-6, with 7 bases identical to TRBD2. This specimen consisted of whole blood, obtained in connection with sensitization to the hapten diphenylcyclopropenone (DPC). The clonotype comes from a woman aged 40 to 50 with alopecia areata. Some clones in this sample may be carry-over from other donors' samples. The CDR3 DNA is TGTGCCAGCAGCCAAGCTCGGGGAGGGAACTCTGGGGCCAACGTCCTGACTTTC. Residues: CASSQARGGNSGANVLTF.